The 18 T cell receptor beta chains below were found in one sample sequenced in a study of blood T cell repertoires in COVID-19. Repertoires were generated with immunoSEQ multiplex PCR, while TCRdb's copy carries only in-frame clones and drops some. The sample shows 65,000 to 75,000 clones, roughly 89% of them seen only once. The specimen was peripheral blood. Source of these receptors: a woman between 45 and 60 years old with active COVID-19.

The chain uses TRBV18 and TRBJ2-3; 7 bases align to TRBD2. Germline values: CDR1 KGHSH, CDR2 LQKENI. The V gene end was trimmed by 2 bases and the J gene end by 0 bases; junction bases not matched to a gene: 2. CDR3 length equals 15 residues. CDR3 sequence reads: CASSPAGASTDTQYF. DNA of the CDR3: TGTGCCAGCTCACCAGCGGGAGCAAGCACAGATACGCAGTATTTT.

This chain links TRBV7-6 with TRBJ2-7, with TRBD2 matching over 10 bases. There are 15 residues in the CDR3. The germline V gene has CDR1 SGHVS and CDR2 FNYEAQ. V lost 1 base to trimming and J lost 2 bases; unmatched junction nucleotides: 2. The CDR3 nucleotides are TGTGCCAGCAGCTTAGAGAGCGGGAGGGCCTACGAGCAGTACTTC. This codes for CASSLESGRAYEQYF. Full variable domain (outside the CDR3, taken from reference TRBV7-6 and TRBJ2-7): GAGVSQSPRYKVTKRGQDVALRCDPISGHVSLYWYRQALGQGPEFLTYFNYEAQQDKSGLPNDRFSAERPEGSISTLTIQRTEQRDSAMYRCASSLESGRAYEQYFGPGTRLTVT.

The J gene is TRBJ1-6, the V gene TRBV19; 10 bases fit TRBD1. Germline values: CDR1 LNHDA, CDR2 SQIVND (reference sequence). The CDR3 consists of 19 residues. J was trimmed by 0 bases and V by 3 bases; bases with no gene match: 8. CDR3 region: CASSIWGQGFGSYNSPLHF. The DNA for the CDR3 is TGTGCCAGTAGTATCTGGGGACAGGGGTTTGGCTCCTATAATTCACCCCTCCACTTT.

This clone was detected a few times. This chain joins TRBV5-1 and TRBJ2-7, with 7 bases identical to TRBD2. The trim removed 4 bases at V and 0 bases at J, leaving 7 bases unmatched. CDR1 is SGHRS and CDR2 is YFSETQ in the germline V gene. The CDR3 covers 15 residues. CDR3 bases: TGCGCCAGCAGCGCGGAGGCGGGAGCCTCCTACGAGCAGTACTTC. Residues: CASSAEAGASYEQYF.

The V gene is TRBV6-6, the J gene TRBJ2-7; 9 positions match TRBD2. This CDR3 is built from 16 residues. V lost 6 bases and J lost 3; bases outside the gene matches: 12. The germline CDR1 and CDR2 sequences are MNHNY and SVGAGI (reference sequence). The CDR3 DNA sequence: TGTGCCAGCAGCCCCCGGGGTAGCGGGAGACTCTACGAGCAGTACTTC. As protein: CASSPRGSGRLYEQYF.

The chain uses TRBV19 and TRBJ1-5; 9 bases align to TRBD1. Germline CDR1 LNHDA, CDR2 SQIVND (reference sequence). There are 15 residues in the CDR3. Trimming at V came to 1 base and at J to 4 bases, leaving 2 bases not matched to a gene. The CDR3 DNA follows: TGTGCCAGTAGTATAGGAGGACAGGGGAATCAGCCCCAGCATTTT. Translated, it gives CASSIGGQGNQPQHF.

This chain connects TRBV6-6 to TRBJ2-1; weak D call: TRBD2 (6 bases). Trimming shortened V by 8 bases and J by 1 base, and 15 bases separated the two germline ends. CDR3 length: 15 amino acids. CDR1 and CDR2 (germline): MNHNY, SVGAGI (reference sequence). The CDR3 loop is CASWEVGLSYNEQFF. The CDR3 DNA sequence: TGTGCCAGCTGGGAGGTGGGACTTTCCTACAATGAGCAGTTCTTC.

The chain is built from TRBV19 and TRBJ1-2; 7 nucleotides match TRBD1. This CDR3 is built from 18 residues. Germline lookup yields CDR1 LNHDA and CDR2 SQIVND (reference sequence). V lost 7 bases and J lost 2; bases outside the gene matches: 19. CDR3 loop: CASTALVARGFGNYGYTF. CDR3 sequence (DNA): TGTGCCAGTACCGCTTTGGTGGCCAGGGGGTTCGGGAACTATGGCTACACCTTC.

This chain uses TRBV28 with TRBJ1-6; 7 nucleotides line up with TRBD1. The J segment lost 4 bases and the V segment lost 6 bases, leaving 3 bases of the junction unmatched. CDR3 length: 14 residues. Germline-derived CDR1 and CDR2 are MDHEN and SYDVKM. For the CDR3, the DNA is TGTGCCAGCAGGGCAGGGGGTTATAATTCACCCCTCCACTTT. Its protein product is CASRAGGYNSPLHF.

Comment on this clone: This same CDR3 is encoded by further DNA sequences in the sample. The genes are TRBV7-8 and TRBJ2-2, with a weak D call TRBD2 (6 bases). In germline, CDR1 is SGHVS, CDR2 FQNEAQ. The ends were cut back, 1 base at V and 0 bases at J, with 12 bases in the middle. The CDR3 sequence is 17 residues long. The CDR3 sequence: CASSLVTSGANTGELFF. In DNA form, the CDR3 reads TGTGCCAGCAGCTTAGTTACCTCGGGAGCGAACACCGGGGAGCTGTTTTTT.

CDR3 in DNA: TGTGCCAGCAGAGATCTATCGCGCGGAGCGGGAGGGGAGGGCGAGCAGTACTTC. This codes for CASRDLSRGAGGEGEQYF. The chain links TRBV2 to TRBJ2-7; 10 bases line up with TRBD2. J lost 6 bases, V lost 6 bases, and 20 bases had no gene match. The germline V gene encodes CDR1 SNHLY and CDR2 FYNNEI. The CDR3 has 18 amino acids.

This clone was seen a handful of times. The rearrangement uses TRBV29-1 and TRBJ1-1; 7 nucleotides match TRBD1. V shed 4 bases, J shed 0 bases, and the junction held 2 bases outside the gene matches. Germline V gene lookup returns CDR1 SQVTM and CDR2 ANQGSEA. This CDR3 is 13 amino acids long. The CDR3 here is CSVVGQMNTEAFF. The CDR3 bases are TGCAGCGTTGTGGGACAGATGAACACTGAAGCTTTCTTT.

The rearrangement links TRBV9 to TRBJ2-3, with D perhaps TRBD2 (6 bases). Trimming took 0 bases from V and 5 from J, leaving 10 bases between them. The CDR3 runs to 14 residues. CDR1 and CDR2 (germline): SGDLS, YYNGEE. In DNA form, the CDR3 reads TGTGCCAGCAGCGTAGGGGGAGGCCTAGATACGCAGTATTTT. Translation: CASSVGGGLDTQYF. The whole variable domain, filled in from reference TRBV9 and TRBJ2-3, reads DSGVTQTPKHLITATGQRVTLRCSPRSGDLSVYWYQQSLDQGLQFLIQYYNGEERAKGNILERFSAQQFPDLHSELNLSSLELGDSALYFCASSVGGGLDTQYFGPGTRLTVL.

The chain joins TRBV11-3 to TRBJ2-6; D might be TRBD1 (6 bases). Germline-derived CDR1 and CDR2 are SGHNT and YENEEA. The length of the CDR3 is 16 residues. V was clipped by 5 bases and J by 0 bases, with 11 bases between them. The CDR3: CASSPRQDSGANVLTF. The CDR3 nucleotides are TGTGCCAGCAGCCCGCGACAGGACTCTGGGGCCAACGTCCTGACTTTC.

This clone was seen once. The chain recombines TRBV28 with TRBJ1-5, with a possible D match to TRBD1 (5 bases). The CDR3 has 14 residues. Germline values: CDR1 MDHEN, CDR2 SYDVKM. V gave up 6 bases and J gave up 0 bases, with 9 bases separating them. The CDR3 DNA follows: TGTGCCAGCAGCTGGGGGGATAGCAATCAGCCCCAGCATTTT. The encoded protein is CASSWGDSNQPQHF.

DNA for the CDR3: TGTGCCAGCAGCCGCGGACAGGGGGGCTCCTACGAGCAGTACTTC. Translating gives CASSRGQGGSYEQYF. J is TRBJ2-7 and V is TRBV5-6; TRBD1 matches 10 bases. The V and J ends lost 4 bases and 0 bases, in that order; junction bases with no gene match: 4. CDR3 size: 15 residues. The germline V gene encodes CDR1 SGHDT and CDR2 YYEEEE.

V usage is TRBV10-3 and J usage is TRBJ2-7, with TRBD2 matching 9 bases. This CDR3 is built from 17 residues. The J segment lost 7 bases and the V segment lost 2 bases, leaving 15 bases of the junction unmatched. CDR1 is ENHRY, CDR2 SYGVKD, per germline. This chain's CDR3 is CAISEALAGPVAYEQYF. The DNA for the CDR3 is TGTGCCATCAGTGAGGCCCTAGCGGGACCCGTTGCGTATGAGCAGTACTTC.

The chain recombines TRBV4-2 with TRBJ2-1; possibly TRBD2 for D (6 bases). Germline loops: CDR1 LGHNA, CDR2 YNFKEQ. The CDR3 sequence is 16 residues long. The germline V and J ends were trimmed by 0 bases and 4 bases, with 13 bases remaining between them. The CDR3 loop reads CASSQDRASAYNEQFF. The CDR3, as DNA: TGTGCCAGCAGCCAAGATCGCGCTAGCGCTTACAATGAGCAGTTCTTC.